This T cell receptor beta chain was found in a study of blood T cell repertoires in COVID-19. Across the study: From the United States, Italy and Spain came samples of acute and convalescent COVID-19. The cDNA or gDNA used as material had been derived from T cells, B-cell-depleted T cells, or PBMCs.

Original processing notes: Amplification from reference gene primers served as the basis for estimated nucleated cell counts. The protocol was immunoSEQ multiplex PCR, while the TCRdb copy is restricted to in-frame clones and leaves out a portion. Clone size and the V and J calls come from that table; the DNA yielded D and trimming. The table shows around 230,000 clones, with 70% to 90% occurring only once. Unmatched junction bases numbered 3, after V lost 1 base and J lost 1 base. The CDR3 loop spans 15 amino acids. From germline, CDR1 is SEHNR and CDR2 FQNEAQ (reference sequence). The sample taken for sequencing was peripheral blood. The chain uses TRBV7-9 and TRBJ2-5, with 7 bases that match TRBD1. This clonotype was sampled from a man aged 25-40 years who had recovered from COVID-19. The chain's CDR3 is CASSLGTGVQETQYF. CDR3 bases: TGTGCCAGCAGCTTAGGTACAGGGGTCCAAGAGACCCAGTACTTC.